This entry is about one TCR beta chain. Its target is unknown. Allogeneic regulatory or mature dendritic cells were co-cultured for 5 days with CFSE-labeled sorted T cells at 1:10. CDR3 length equals 13 residues. Germline V gene data show CDR1 as MGHRA and CDR2 as YSYEKL. V was cut by 4 bases and J by 8 bases, with 14 bases left in between. This sample was included in a study of regulatory dendritic cells for organ transplantation. The protocol was immunoSEQ multiplex PCR, while the TCRdb copy is restricted to in-frame clones and leaves out a portion. The table shows over 10,000 clones, with about nine tenths occurring only once.

The sample consisted of naive CD8+ T cells from blood cultured with regulatory dendritic cells. The subset denotes: CD45RA+ naive T cells. The sequence was obtained from a human donor in good health. The rearrangement links TRBV4-1 to TRBJ1-1, with D uncertain. CDR3: CASSRALPEEAFF. Here the CDR3 DNA reads TGCGCCAGCAGCCGTGCTCTCCCAGAAGAAGCTTTCTTT.